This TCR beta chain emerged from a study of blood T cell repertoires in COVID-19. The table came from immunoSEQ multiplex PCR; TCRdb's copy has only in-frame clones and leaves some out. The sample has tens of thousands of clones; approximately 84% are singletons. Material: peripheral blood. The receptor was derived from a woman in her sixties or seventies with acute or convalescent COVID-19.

The CDR3 nucleotides are TGCGCCAGCAGCTTGGACGGACAGAGCTACAATGAGCAGTTCTTC. Amino acids: CASSLDGQSYNEQFF. This chain joins TRBV5-1 and TRBJ2-1; a weak D match, TRBD1 (6 bases). V was cut by 0 bases and J by 3 bases, with 10 bases left in between. Germline CDR1 SGHRS, CDR2 YFSETQ. The CDR3 extends over 15 amino acids. Full variable domain (rest looked up from reference TRBV5-1 and TRBJ2-1): KAGVTQTPRYLIKTRGQQVTLSCSPISGHRSVSWYQQTPGQGLQFLFEYFSETQRNKGNFPGRFSGRQFSNSRSEMNVSTLELGDSALYLCASSLDGQSYNEQFFGPGTRLTVL.